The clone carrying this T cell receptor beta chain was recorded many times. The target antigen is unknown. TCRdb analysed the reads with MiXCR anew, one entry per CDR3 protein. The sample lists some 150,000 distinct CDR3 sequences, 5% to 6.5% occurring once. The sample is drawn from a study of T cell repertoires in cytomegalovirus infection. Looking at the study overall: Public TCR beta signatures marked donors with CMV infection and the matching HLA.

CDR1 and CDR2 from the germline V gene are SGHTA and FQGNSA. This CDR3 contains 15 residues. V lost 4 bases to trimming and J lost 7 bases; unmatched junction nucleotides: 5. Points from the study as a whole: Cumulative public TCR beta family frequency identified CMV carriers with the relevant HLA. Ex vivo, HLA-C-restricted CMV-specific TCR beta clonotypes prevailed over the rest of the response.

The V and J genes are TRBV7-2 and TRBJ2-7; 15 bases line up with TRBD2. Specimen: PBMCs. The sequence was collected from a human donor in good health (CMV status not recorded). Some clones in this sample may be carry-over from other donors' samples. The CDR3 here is CASSSAGTSGGEQYF. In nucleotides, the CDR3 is TGTGCCAGCAGCTCCGCCGGGACTAGCGGGGGGGAGCAGTACTTC.